The rows below give T cell receptor beta chains drawn from one sample of a study of tumor and adjacent non-tumor tissue in lung cancer. TCRdb used MiXCR to reprocess the multiplex PCR reads, holding one entry per CDR3 protein. The table includes some 74,000 distinct CDR3 sequences, around 70% detected once. Sequenced material: lung tumor tissue. The receptors were gathered from a woman in her forties with non-small cell lung cancer. CDR3s leave out the opening cysteine and the closing phenylalanine or tryptophan. Fields, in order: J gene, V gene, CDR3 protein.

TRBJ2-2,TRBV6-5,TSSYRTPGGLF
TRBJ2-5,TRBV20-1,SADTGTNGDQETQY
TRBJ2-2,TRBV29-1,SDRVQGDARELF
TRBJ1-2,TRBV20-1,SATVPRGPGCT
-,TRBV6-1,AGSEAPGDNQPQY
TRBJ1-4,TRBV12-3/TRBV12-4,ASNHGQKSNEKLF
TRBJ2-6,TRBV4-2,ASSQGEVGRSGANVLT
TRBJ2-5,TRBV6-5,ISSQSGRSGETQY
TRBJ2-7,TRBV6-6,VSSTYYEQY
TRBJ2-7,TRBV20-1,SASGSGISGGYEQY